The source of this T cell receptor beta chain is a study of CD8 T cells in Susac syndrome. Study-wide background: Each patient with Susac syndrome, at the time of blood draw, was therapy-naive, on corticosteroids, or on intravenous immunoglobulin alone.

RNA amounts of roughly 0.45 to 1 ug underwent reverse transcription with random hexamers. Each CDR3 protein gets one entry after TCRdb re-called the immunoSEQ multiplex PCR reads with MiXCR. Of some 97,000 distinct CDR3 sequences in the sample, 95% were seen once. Patients with Susac syndrome met the recently defined diagnostic criteria for definite or probable disease. Trimming cost V 3 bases and J 2 bases; bases outside gene matches: 1. CDR1 KGHSH and CDR2 LQKENI come from the germline V gene. The CDR3 has 14 residues. Findings and caveats of the study: In total CD8+ repertoires, around 17 Susac-specific public clones were found, and CD8+ TEMRA repertoires had about five.

This clonotype was found a few times. Its antigen is undetermined. The TCR comes from a human donor with Susac syndrome. The sequenced material came from CD8+ T cells from PBMCs. The chain employs TRBV18 and TRBJ2-7, with TRBD1 matching over 10 bases. The CDR3 spells CASSPGTGAYEQYF. DNA of the CDR3: TGTGCCAGCTCACCCGGGACAGGGGCCTACGAGCAGTACTTC.